Here is one TCR beta chain with its context. There is no known antigen for this receptor. Nothing much larger sits one base from this clone, and base qualities are not available. Libraries were built with the immunoSEQ multiplex PCR assay. Drawn from immuneACCESS, this table holds only the in-frame rearrangements with V and J called that TCRdb kept. Clones are partly lost; checked studies trace under half to an unresolved V gene and leave the rest unexplained. For this sample there are some 2,400 clones; about four fifths appear just once. Of the sample, more than 30% falls within the top ten clones. The sample originates from a study of circulating tumor DNA in untreated peripheral T-cell lymphoma (dated by TCRdb to the early 2020s). The CDR3 holds 17 amino acids from the cysteine to the phenylalanine. The read is trimmed to its CDR3 DNA, 51 bases read in frame from base 1. The germline V gene encodes CDR1 MNHGY and CDR2 SAAAGT. Trimming takes 2 bases from V and 5 bases from J, and the germline ends sit 18 bases apart.

To find tumor-specific TCR clonotypes, researchers sequenced baseline tumor tissue that had been collected prior to treatment. In a trial, the study monitored patients with peripheral T-cell lymphoma who were getting frontline treatment by applying next-generation sequencing to their T-cell receptor sequences. Study-level results and caveats: Tumor-specific clonotypes were identified in about 81% of patients, with identification achieved from over 85% of baseline tissues and about 63% of baseline serum samples.

Recombination joined TRBV6-8 with TRBJ1-4; there is no confident call for the D gene. The clonotype originates from a human donor with peripheral T-cell lymphoma. The sequenced sample consisted of tumor tissue. Here is the DNA: TGTGCCAGCAGTTACAGGACTATTAGGGTGCAGAATGAAAAACTGTTTTTT. Its translation reads: CASSYRTIRVQNEKLFF.